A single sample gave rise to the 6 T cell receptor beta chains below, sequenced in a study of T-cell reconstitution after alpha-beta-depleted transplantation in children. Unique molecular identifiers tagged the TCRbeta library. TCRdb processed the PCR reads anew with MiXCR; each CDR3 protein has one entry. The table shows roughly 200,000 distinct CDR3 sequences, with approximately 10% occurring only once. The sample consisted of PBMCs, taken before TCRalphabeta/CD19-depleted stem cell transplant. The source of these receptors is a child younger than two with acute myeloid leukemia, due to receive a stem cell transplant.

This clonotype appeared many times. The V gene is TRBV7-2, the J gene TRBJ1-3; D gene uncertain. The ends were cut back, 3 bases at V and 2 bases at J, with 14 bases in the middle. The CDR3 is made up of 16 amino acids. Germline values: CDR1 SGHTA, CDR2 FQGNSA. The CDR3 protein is CASSFMAPLTGNTIYF. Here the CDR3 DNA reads TGTGCCAGCAGCTTTATGGCCCCCTTGACTGGAAACACCATATATTTT.

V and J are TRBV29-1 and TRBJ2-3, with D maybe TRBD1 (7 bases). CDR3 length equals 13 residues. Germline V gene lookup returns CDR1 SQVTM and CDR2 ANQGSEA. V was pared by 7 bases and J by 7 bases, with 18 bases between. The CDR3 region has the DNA TGCAGCGAGCGGACAGGCGGAGGGTATACGCAGTATTTT. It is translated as CSERTGGGYTQYF.

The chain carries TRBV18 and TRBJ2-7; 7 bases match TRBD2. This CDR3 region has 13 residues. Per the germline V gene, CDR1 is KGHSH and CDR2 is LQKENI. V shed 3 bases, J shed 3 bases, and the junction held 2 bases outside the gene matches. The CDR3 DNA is TGTGCCAGCTCACCGGCTAGCGGCTACGAGCAGTACTTC. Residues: CASSPASGYEQYF.

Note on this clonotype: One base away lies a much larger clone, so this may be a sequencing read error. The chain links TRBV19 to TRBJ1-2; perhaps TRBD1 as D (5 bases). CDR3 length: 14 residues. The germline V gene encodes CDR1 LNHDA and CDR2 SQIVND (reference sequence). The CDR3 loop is CASNWDRRYYVYTF. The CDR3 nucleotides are TGTGCCAGTAATTGGGACCGCAGATACTATGTCTACACCTTC.

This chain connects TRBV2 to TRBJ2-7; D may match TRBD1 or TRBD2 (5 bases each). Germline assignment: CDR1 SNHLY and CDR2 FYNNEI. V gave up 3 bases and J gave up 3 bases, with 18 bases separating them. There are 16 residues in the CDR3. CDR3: CASSDPHRDGLYEQYF. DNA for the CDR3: TGTGCCAGCAGTGACCCCCACCGGGACGGTCTCTACGAGCAGTACTTC.

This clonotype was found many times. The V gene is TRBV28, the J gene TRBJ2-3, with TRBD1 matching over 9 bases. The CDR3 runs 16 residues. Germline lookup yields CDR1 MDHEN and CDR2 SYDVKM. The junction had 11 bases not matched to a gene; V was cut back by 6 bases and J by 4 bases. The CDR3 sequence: CASRRTGTGYSDTQYF. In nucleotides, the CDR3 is TGTGCCAGCAGAAGAACCGGGACAGGGTATTCAGATACGCAGTATTTT.